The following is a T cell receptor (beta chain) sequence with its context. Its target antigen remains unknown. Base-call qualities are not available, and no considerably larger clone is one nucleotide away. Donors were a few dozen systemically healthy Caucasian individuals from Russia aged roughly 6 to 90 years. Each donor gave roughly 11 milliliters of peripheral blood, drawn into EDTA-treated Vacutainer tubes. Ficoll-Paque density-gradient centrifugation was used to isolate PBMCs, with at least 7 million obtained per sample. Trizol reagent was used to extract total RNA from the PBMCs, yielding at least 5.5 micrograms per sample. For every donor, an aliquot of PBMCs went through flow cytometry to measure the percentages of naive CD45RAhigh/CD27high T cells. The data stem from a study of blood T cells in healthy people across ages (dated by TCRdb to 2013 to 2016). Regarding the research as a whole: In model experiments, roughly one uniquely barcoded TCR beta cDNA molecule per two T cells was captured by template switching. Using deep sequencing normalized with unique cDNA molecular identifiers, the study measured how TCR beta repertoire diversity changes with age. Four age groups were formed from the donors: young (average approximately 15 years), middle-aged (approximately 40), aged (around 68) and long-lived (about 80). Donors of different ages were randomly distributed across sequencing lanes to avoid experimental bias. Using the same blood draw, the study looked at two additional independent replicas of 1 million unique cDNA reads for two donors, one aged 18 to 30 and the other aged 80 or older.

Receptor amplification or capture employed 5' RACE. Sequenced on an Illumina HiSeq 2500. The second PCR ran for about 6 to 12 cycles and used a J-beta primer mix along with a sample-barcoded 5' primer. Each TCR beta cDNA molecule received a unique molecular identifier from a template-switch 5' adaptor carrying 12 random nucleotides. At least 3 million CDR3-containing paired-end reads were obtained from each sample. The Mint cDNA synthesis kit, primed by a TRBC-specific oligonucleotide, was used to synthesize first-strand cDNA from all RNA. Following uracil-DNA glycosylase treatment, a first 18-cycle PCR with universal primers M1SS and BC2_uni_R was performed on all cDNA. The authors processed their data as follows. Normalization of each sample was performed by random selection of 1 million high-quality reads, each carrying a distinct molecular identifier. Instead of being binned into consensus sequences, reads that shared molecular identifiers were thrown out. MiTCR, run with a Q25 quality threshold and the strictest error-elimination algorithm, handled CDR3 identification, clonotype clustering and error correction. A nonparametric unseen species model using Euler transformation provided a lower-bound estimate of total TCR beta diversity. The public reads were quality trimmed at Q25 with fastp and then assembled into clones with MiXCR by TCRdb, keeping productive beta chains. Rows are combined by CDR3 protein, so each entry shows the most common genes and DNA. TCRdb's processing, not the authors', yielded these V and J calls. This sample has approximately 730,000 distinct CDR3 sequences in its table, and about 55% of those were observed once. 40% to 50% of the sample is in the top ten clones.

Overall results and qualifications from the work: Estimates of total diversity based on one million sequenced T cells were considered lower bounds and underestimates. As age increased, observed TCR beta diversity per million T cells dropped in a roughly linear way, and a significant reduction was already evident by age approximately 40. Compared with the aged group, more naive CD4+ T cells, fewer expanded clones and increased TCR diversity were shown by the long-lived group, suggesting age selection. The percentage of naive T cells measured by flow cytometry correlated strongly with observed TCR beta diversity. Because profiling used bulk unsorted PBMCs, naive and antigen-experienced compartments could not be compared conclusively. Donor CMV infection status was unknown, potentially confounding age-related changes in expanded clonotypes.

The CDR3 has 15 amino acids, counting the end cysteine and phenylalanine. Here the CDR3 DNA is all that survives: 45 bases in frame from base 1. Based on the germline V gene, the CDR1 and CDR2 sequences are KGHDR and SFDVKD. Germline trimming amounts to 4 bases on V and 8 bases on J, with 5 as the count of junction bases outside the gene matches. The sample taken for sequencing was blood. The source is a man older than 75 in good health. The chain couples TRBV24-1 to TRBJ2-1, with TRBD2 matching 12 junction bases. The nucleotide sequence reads TGTGCCACCAGTGAACTGACTAGCGGGAGACATGAGCAGTTCTTC. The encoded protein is CATSELTSGRHEQFF.